The next 13 T cell receptor beta chains were all read from a single sample in a study of cytomegalovirus exposure and HLA in healthy donors. The PCR made use of 60 Vbeta and 13 Jbeta primers. The data were produced by immunoSEQ multiplex PCR, yet TCRdb's version contains in-frame clones alone and is incomplete. The sample carries approximately 190,000 clones, 65% to 85% recorded once. The sequenced material came from PBMCs. Receptor source: a boy aged 2 to 10 in good health and CMV-seronegative.

The V and J genes are TRBV11-2 and TRBJ2-5; TRBD2 matches 12 bases. Germline values: CDR1 SGHAT, CDR2 FQNNGV. The V gene end was trimmed by 4 bases and the J gene end by 5 bases; junction bases not matched to a gene: 8. This CDR3 has 16 amino acids. CDR3 in DNA: TGTGCCAGCAGCTCCCTAGCGGGGGGGCCTCGTGAGACCCAGTACTTC. It translates to CASSSLAGGPRETQYF.

In this sample, this clone turned up once. V usage is TRBV19 and J usage is TRBJ1-5; 8 nucleotides agree with TRBD1. The junction had 16 bases not matched to a gene; V was cut back by 6 bases and J by 6 bases. Germline CDR1 is LNHDA and CDR2 is SQIVND (reference sequence). There are 17 residues in the CDR3. For the CDR3, the DNA is TGTGCCAGTAGCCAATATACGACAGGGGCGGCGGGTCAGCCCCAGCATTTT. It encodes CASSQYTTGAAGQPQHF.

V gene TRBV5-8 combines with J gene TRBJ1-2; D gene unclear. The CDR3 totals 14 residues. Per germline, CDR1 SGHTS and CDR2 YDEGEE. V lost 0 bases and J 1 base, leaving 7 bases between the germline ends. CDR3 in amino acids: CASSLDTINYGYTF. DNA of the CDR3: TGTGCCAGCAGCTTGGACACCATTAACTATGGCTACACCTTC.

This clone occurred once. The chain combines TRBV7-9 with TRBJ1-6; D may be TRBD1 (5 bases). The V end lost 3 bases, the J end lost 6 bases, and 18 bases lay between the germline ends. Germline CDR1 reads SEHNR; CDR2 reads FQNEAQ (reference sequence). The CDR3 consists of 17 residues. CDR3 region: CASSLAWGESINSPLHF. In DNA form, the CDR3 reads TGTGCCAGCAGCTTGGCGTGGGGGGAGAGCATTAATTCACCCCTCCACTTT.

J is TRBJ1-1 and V is TRBV5-1; D may be TRBD1 (6 bases). Trimming took off 3 bases at V and 7 bases at J, with 10 bases between the two ends. CDR3 length equals 12 residues. The germline CDR1 and CDR2 sequences are SGHRS and YFSETQ. This chain's CDR3 is CASSSEGGEAFF. The CDR3 DNA follows: TGCGCCAGCAGCTCGGAAGGGGGTGAAGCTTTCTTT. The full variable domain, completed using reference TRBV5-1 and TRBJ1-1, is KAGVTQTPRYLIKTRGQQVTLSCSPISGHRSVSWYQQTPGQGLQFLFEYFSETQRNKGNFPGRFSGRQFSNSRSEMNVSTLELGDSALYLCASSSEGGEAFFGQGTRLTVV.

V gene TRBV7-9 combines with J gene TRBJ1-1; D is unclear. The CDR3 length is 13 residues. The V and J ends lost 3 bases and 7 bases respectively, with 12 bases between them. Germline V CDR1 and CDR2: SEHNR, FQNEAQ (reference sequence). For the CDR3, the DNA is TGTGCCAGCAGCTTCCTTCAGGTCGGTGAAGCTTTCTTT. Its translation: CASSFLQVGEAFF. The variable domain in full, completed from reference TRBV7-9 and TRBJ1-1, reads DTGVSQNPRHKITKRGQNVTFRCDPISEHNRLYWYRQTLGQGPEFLTYFQNEAQLEKSRLLSDRFSAERPKGSFSTLEIQRTEQGDSAMYLCASSFLQVGEAFFGQGTRLTVV.

The V and J genes are TRBV19 and TRBJ1-3, with D perhaps matching TRBD1 (6 bases). This CDR3 is built from 15 residues. Germline V CDR1 and CDR2: LNHDA, SQIVND (reference sequence). V shed 7 bases and J shed 0 bases, with 13 bases lying between them. The CDR3 DNA is TGTGCCAGTACCGTGACAGGCAGCTCTGGAAACACCATATATTTT. Its protein is CASTVTGSSGNTIYF.

This chain joins TRBV6-1 and TRBJ2-3; TRBD2 aligns across 9 bases. With 3 bases clipped from V and 0 bases from J, the junction kept 4 bases outside the gene matches. The CDR3 spans 16 residues. CDR1 MNHNS and CDR2 SASEGT come from the germline V gene. CDR3: CASSDPGLASTDTQYF. Here the CDR3 DNA reads TGTGCCAGCAGTGACCCGGGACTAGCAAGCACAGATACGCAGTATTTT.

This chain joins TRBV20-1 and TRBJ2-7; no clear D. The CDR3 contains 11 residues. Germline values: CDR1 DFQATT, CDR2 SNEGSKA (reference sequence). The V and J ends lost 2 bases and 3 bases respectively, with 5 bases between them. CDR3 sequence (DNA): TGCAGTGCTAGAAGCGACTACGAGCAGTACTTC. Amino acid sequence: CSARSDYEQYF.

This clone was detected once. The V and J genes are TRBV7-2 and TRBJ1-2; D is uncertain. This CDR3 comprises 14 residues. The V end was cut by 5 bases, the J end by 5 bases, with 15 bases between. Germline CDR1 reads SGHTA; CDR2 reads FQGNSA. CDR3 bases: TGTGCCAGCAGCCAATATCGGGTCGGATATGGCTACACCTTC. It yields the protein CASSQYRVGYGYTF. Variable domain in full (rest from reference TRBV7-2 and TRBJ1-2): GAGVSQSPSNKVTEKGKDVELRCDPISGHTALYWYRQSLGQGLEFLIYFQGNSAPDKSGLPSDRFSAERTGGSVSTLTIQRTQQEDSAVYLCASSQYRVGYGYTFGSGTRLTVV.

The J gene is TRBJ1-2, the V gene TRBV5-6, with D unresolved. V was pared by 4 bases and J by 9 bases, with 13 bases between. Germline V CDR1 and CDR2: SGHDT, YYEEEE. This CDR3 region has 12 residues. The CDR3 DNA reads TGTGCCAGCAGCCCCCAGCCCGGGAGCTACACCTTC. This sequence encodes CASSPQPGSYTF.

The chain uses TRBV7-2 and TRBJ2-5; TRBD2 matches 15 bases. V shed 1 base, J shed 5 bases, and the junction held 5 bases outside the gene matches. The CDR3 consists of 17 residues. CDR1 and CDR2 from the germline V gene are SGHTA and FQGNSA. CDR3: CASSLGGLAGGQETQYF. CDR3 coding DNA: TGTGCCAGCAGCTTAGGTGGACTAGCGGGGGGGCAGGAGACCCAGTACTTC. Full variable domain (rest looked up from reference TRBV7-2 and TRBJ2-5): GAGVSQSPSNKVTEKGKDVELRCDPISGHTALYWYRQSLGQGLEFLIYFQGNSAPDKSGLPSDRFSAERTGGSVSTLTIQRTQQEDSAVYLCASSLGGLAGGQETQYFGPGTRLLVL.

This rearrangement joins TRBV14 to TRBJ2-2; D ambiguous. Germline V gene sequence: CDR1 SGHDN, CDR2 FVKESK. This CDR3 spans 11 amino acids. Deletions cut 6 bases from V and 4 bases from J, with 3 bases between. The CDR3 here is CASSRTGELFF. DNA for the CDR3: TGTGCCAGCAGTCGCACCGGGGAGCTGTTTTTT. The full variable domain, in which reference TRBV14 and TRBJ2-2 provide the parts outside the CDR3, is EAGVTQFPSHSVIEKGQTVTLRCDPISGHDNLYWYRRVMGKEIKFLLHFVKESKQDESGMPNNRFLAERTGGTYSTLKVQPAELEDSGVYFCASSRTGELFFGEGSRLTVL.